The 30 T cell receptor beta chains given below trace back to one sample, sequenced in a study of human T cells and chemical hapten exposure. Time point: pre-sensitization, week 0. Treatment noted: therapeutic diphenylcyclopropenone sensitization with weekly scalp DPC. TCRdb reprocessed the RACE reads via MiXCR and lists one record per CDR3 protein. The sample lists about 260,000 distinct CDR3 sequences; about 8.1% were seen once. The sample consisted of whole blood, taken in connection with sensitization to the hapten diphenylcyclopropenone (DPC). These receptors were taken from a woman between 40 and 50 years old with alopecia areata. Some clones in this sample may be carry-over from other donors' samples.

This chain uses TRBV7-9 with TRBJ2-3, with 11 bases matching TRBD2. Losses at the gene ends were 1 base for V and 5 bases for J; bases not matched to a gene: 2. CDR3 length equals 15 residues. CDR1 and CDR2 from the germline V gene are SEHNR and FQNEAQ (reference sequence). The CDR3 here is CASSLVTSGIDTQYF. In DNA form, the CDR3 reads TGTGCCAGCAGCTTAGTGACTAGCGGGATAGATACGCAGTATTTT.

The chain combines TRBV27 with TRBJ2-3; D might be TRBD1 or TRBD2, each matching 6 bases. Trimming took 6 bases from V and 4 from J, leaving 11 bases between them. The CDR3 covers 13 residues. Germline CDR1 reads MNHEY; CDR2 reads SMNVEV (reference sequence). This chain's CDR3 is CASRGGGADTQYF. The CDR3, as DNA: TGTGCCAGCAGGGGGGGCGGCGCAGATACGCAGTATTTT.

This clonotype was detected ten times or more. CDR3: CASSLSMPGGLFF. The CDR3 nucleotides read TGTGCCAGCAGTTTATCGATGCCGGGAGGACTGTTTTTT. This chain joins TRBV28 and TRBJ1-4, with D unclear. Germline CDR1 MDHEN, CDR2 SYDVKM. The germline V and J ends were trimmed by 1 base and 13 bases, with 13 bases remaining between them. The CDR3 has 13 amino acids.

This clonotype has ten or more counts. V is TRBV29-1 and J is TRBJ2-3, with TRBD1 matching over 11 bases. Germline lookup yields CDR1 SQVTM and CDR2 ANQGSEA. The CDR3 is 14 amino acids. With 7 bases clipped from V and 0 bases from J, the junction kept 3 bases outside the gene matches. The CDR3 is CSAWTGGSTDTQYF. The CDR3, as DNA: TGCAGCGCGTGGACAGGGGGCAGCACAGATACGCAGTATTTT.

This chain links TRBV3-1 with TRBJ2-6; D unclear. The CDR3 runs 16 residues. The V and J ends lost 1 base and 2 bases respectively, with 9 bases between them. Germline CDR1 LGHDT, CDR2 YNNKEL (reference sequence). DNA for the CDR3: TGTGCCAGCAGCCAAGTGAAAGAGACTGGGGCCAACGTCCTGACTTTC. This encodes CASSQVKETGANVLTF.

Concerning this clonotype: A read error may explain this, as a much larger clone is one base away. V is TRBV11-2 and J is TRBJ2-7, with D perhaps being TRBD1 or TRBD2 (6 bases each). The CDR3 sequence is 15 residues long. In germline, CDR1 is SGHAT, CDR2 FQNNGV. In DNA form, the CDR3 reads TGTGCCAGCAGCCTCCTGACTAGGAGGGGGTACGGGCAGTACTTC. Its protein is CASSLLTRRGYGQYF.

This clonotype was seen more than once but under ten times. CDR3 sequence: CASSYSRGNGQYF. CDR3 nucleotide sequence: TGTGCCAGCAGTTACTCGAGGGGGAACGGGCAGTACTTC. The V and J genes are TRBV6-5 and TRBJ2-7; TRBD1 is a possible D gene (6 bases). This CDR3 region has 13 residues. Between the trimmed V and J ends, which lost 0 bases and 9 bases, there was a span of 12 bases. Germline loops: CDR1 MNHEY, CDR2 SVGAGI.

This clonotype has at least ten counts. This chain joins TRBV27 and TRBJ2-7, with D possibly TRBD2 on 5 matching bases. Germline V lookup: CDR1 MNHEY, CDR2 SMNVEV (reference sequence). The V and J ends lost 3 bases and 7 bases respectively, with 13 bases between them. The length of the CDR3 is 13 residues. The CDR3 nucleotides read TGTGCCAGCAGTTTCCTCTCCCGAGGGGAGCAGTACTTC. This translates into CASSFLSRGEQYF.

This clonotype has just a few counts. The chain uses TRBV20-1 and TRBJ2-2; TRBD2 is a possible D gene (5 bases). Germline V gene sequence: CDR1 DFQATT, CDR2 SNEGSKA (reference sequence). The ends were cut back, 6 bases at V and 4 bases at J, with 18 bases in the middle. The CDR3 sequence is 15 residues long. The CDR3 loop is CSAPSGSTVTGELFF. CDR3 nucleotide sequence: TGCAGTGCCCCGTCGGGGTCAACGGTCACCGGGGAGCTGTTTTTT.

The J gene is TRBJ1-2, the V gene TRBV20-1; a weak D match, TRBD1 (5 bases). This CDR3 contains 13 residues. From germline, CDR1 is DFQATT and CDR2 SNEGSKA (reference sequence). V was clipped by 2 bases and J by 5 bases, with 12 bases between them. The CDR3 DNA is TGCAGTGCTAGATACCACGGGACTTATGGCTACACCTTC. It is translated as CSARYHGTYGYTF.

This clonotype was picked up a small number of times. The chain combines TRBV6-6 with TRBJ1-3; 9 nucleotides align to TRBD1. The CDR3 loop spans 17 amino acids. Germline V gene sequence: CDR1 MNHNY, CDR2 SVGAGI (reference sequence). The junction had 12 bases not matched to a gene; V was cut back by 5 bases and J by 4 bases. CDR3 protein: CASSLTPQGAEGNTIYF. The DNA of the CDR3 is TGTGCCAGCAGTCTTACACCACAGGGGGCGGAGGGAAACACCATATATTTT.

A few counts support this clonotype. V is TRBV20-1 and J is TRBJ2-3, with TRBD2 identical over 10 bases. Germline V gene sequence: CDR1 DFQATT, CDR2 SNEGSKA (reference sequence). The CDR3 consists of 14 residues. Germline trimming cut 6 bases from V and 4 bases from J; bases unmatched to any gene: 7. DNA for the CDR3: TGCAGTGCGGCGCCTAGCGGGGGTGCAGATACGCAGTATTTT. This sequence encodes CSAAPSGGADTQYF.

A remark on this clonotype: A much larger clone differs by one base, so this may be a read error. The genes are TRBV14 and TRBJ1-4; D is uncertain. V was clipped by 4 bases and J by 6 bases, with 9 bases between them. The CDR3 has 13 residues. Germline CDR1 is SGHDN and CDR2 is FVKESK. The CDR3 is CASSRSYDEKLFF. The CDR3 coding sequence is TGTGCCAGCAGCCGATCCTATGATGAAAAACTGTTTTTT.

This clonotype was seen at least ten times. V and J are TRBV6-5 and TRBJ2-7; D is possibly TRBD1 or TRBD2 (5 bases each). V gave up 3 bases and J gave up 7 bases, with 10 bases separating them. This CDR3 has 12 residues. In germline, CDR1 is MNHEY, CDR2 SVGAGI. In DNA form, the CDR3 reads TGTGCCAGCAGTTATGGCGAGGGGGAGCAGTACTTC. Translating gives CASSYGEGEQYF.

This clonotype showed up just a few times. The V gene is TRBV20-1, the J gene TRBJ2-5; D unresolved. The CDR3 has 13 residues. V lost 6 bases, J lost 0 bases, and 11 bases lay in between. CDR1 is DFQATT and CDR2 is SNEGSKA in the germline V gene (reference sequence). The CDR3 coding sequence is TGCAGTGCCCGAAGGCCTAACCAAGAGACCCAGTACTTC. This sequence encodes CSARRPNQETQYF.

The chain uses TRBV12-3 or TRBV12-4 and TRBJ2-5; TRBD1 aligns across 10 bases. V was pared by 5 bases and J by 4 bases, with 4 bases of the junction left unmatched. The CDR3 runs to 14 residues. CDR3 bases: TGTGCCAGCAGTCCGACAGGGGGCGGAGAGACCCAGTACTTC. This codes for CASSPTGGGETQYF.

This chain joins TRBV29-1 and TRBJ2-2; no clear D gene. The germline gives CDR1 SQVTM, CDR2 ANQGSEA. The CDR3 is 14 amino acids. Trimming cost V 4 bases and J 3 bases, with 12 bases left between them. CDR3 coding DNA: TGCAGCGTTGGTCTGGGCGCAGACACCGGGGAGCTGTTTTTT. Protein: CSVGLGADTGELFF.

This clonotype has more than one count but fewer than ten. The chain uses TRBV20-1 and TRBJ2-7, with D unresolved. Between the trimmed V and J ends, which lost 0 bases and 2 bases, there was a span of 14 bases. Per the germline V gene, CDR1 is DFQATT and CDR2 is SNEGSKA (reference sequence). CDR3 length: 15 residues. CDR3 sequence (DNA): TGCAGTGCTAGAGACCCCGTTGCAGGCCCCTACGAGCAGTACTTC. Amino acids: CSARDPVAGPYEQYF.

This clonotype was detected ten times or more. The V gene is TRBV4-1, the J gene TRBJ1-1, with 11 nucleotides matching TRBD1. Germline assignment: CDR1 MGHRA and CDR2 YSYEKL. The CDR3 has 22 residues. With V trimmed by 1 base and J by 0 bases, 19 bases remained unmatched. CDR3 coding DNA: TGCGCCAGCAGCCAAGCAACCGGGACAGGGGGTCCTATCCGCCGTGTGAACACTGAAGCTTTCTTT. Residues: CASSQATGTGGPIRRVNTEAFF.

This clonotype has a count of ten or more. The gene calls are TRBV2 and TRBJ1-5, with 9 bases fitting TRBD1. This CDR3 contains 20 residues. J gave up 1 base and V 6 bases, and 19 bases lay outside the gene matches. Germline assignment: CDR1 SNHLY and CDR2 FYNNEI. CDR3 in amino acids: CASREDRGAQLFLSNQPQHF. DNA of the CDR3: TGTGCCAGCAGGGAGGACAGGGGCGCCCAACTGTTTTTGAGCAATCAGCCCCAGCATTTT.

To note about this clonotype: A much larger clone lies a single base off, so this may be a read error. V usage is TRBV20-1 and J usage is TRBJ1-2; the D is unclear. Germline lookup yields CDR1 DFQATT and CDR2 SNEGSKA (reference sequence). This CDR3 comprises 14 residues. CDR3: CSARDRRYNHGYTF. The CDR3 DNA reads as TGCAGTGCTAGAGACAGGCGGTATAACCATGGCTACACCTTC.

In this sample, this clonotype turned up many times. The V gene is TRBV10-3, the J gene TRBJ2-7, with no clear D. This CDR3 has 11 residues. Trimming removed 2 bases at V and 5 bases at J, with 4 bases between. CDR1 is ENHRY, CDR2 SYGVKD, per germline. CDR3 coding DNA: TGTGCCATCAGTGAGGGGGACGAGCAGTACTTC. It is translated as CAISEGDEQYF.

This clonotype appeared many times. The rearrangement links TRBV7-2 to TRBJ1-6, with no clear D. Germline V gives CDR1 SGHTA, CDR2 FQGNSA. Trimming removed 1 base at V and 5 bases at J, with 12 bases between. The CDR3 has 16 amino acids. DNA of the CDR3: TGTGCCAGCAGCTTAGAGCGAACAGATAATAATTCACCCCTCCACTTT. Protein product: CASSLERTDNNSPLHF.

V and J are TRBV3-1 and TRBJ1-4, with D hard to call. Trimming shortened V by 4 bases and J by 6 bases, and 15 bases separated the two germline ends. The length of the CDR3 is 15 residues. Per the germline V gene, CDR1 is LGHDT and CDR2 is YNNKEL (reference sequence). The DNA of the CDR3 is TGTGCCAGCAGCCCCCAGAGAAGTTGGGATGAAAAACTGTTTTTT. Its translation is CASSPQRSWDEKLFF. Using reference TRBV3-1 and TRBJ1-4 for the parts outside the CDR3, the full variable domain is DTAVSQTPKYLVTQMGNDKSIKCEQNLGHDTMYWYKQDSKKFLKIMFSYNNKELIINETVPNRFSPKSPDKAHLNLHINSLELGDSAVYFCASSPQRSWDEKLFFGSGTQLSVL.

The chain carries TRBV27 and TRBJ2-3; TRBD1 matches 10 bases. Per germline, CDR1 MNHEY and CDR2 SMNVEV (reference sequence). The CDR3 covers 14 residues. The J segment lost 6 bases and the V segment lost 6 bases, leaving 6 bases of the junction unmatched. The CDR3 nucleotides are TGTGCCAGCAGGACGGGACAGGGGTTGGATACGCAGTATTTT. As protein: CASRTGQGLDTQYF.

This clonotype was recorded at least ten times. The J gene is TRBJ2-1, the V gene TRBV7-2; 11 nucleotides agree with TRBD2. Trimming removed 1 base from V and 8 bases from J; junction bases left unmatched: 7. Germline CDR1 reads SGHTA; CDR2 reads FQGNSA. This CDR3 spans 16 amino acids. The CDR3 protein is CASSLVTSGSLDEQFF. As DNA, the CDR3 is TGTGCCAGCAGCTTAGTCACTAGCGGGAGCCTGGATGAGCAGTTCTTC.

This clonotype has at least ten counts. The chain recombines TRBV27 with TRBJ2-7, with D unresolved. CDR3 length: 13 amino acids. Between the trimmed V and J ends, which lost 5 bases and 7 bases, there was a span of 15 bases. Germline lookup yields CDR1 MNHEY and CDR2 SMNVEV (reference sequence). CDR3 region: CASSTYARVEQYF. CDR3 sequence (DNA): TGTGCCAGCAGTACCTACGCCCGTGTGGAGCAGTACTTC.

This clonotype was detected only a few times. The rearrangement uses TRBV9 and TRBJ2-2; tentative D call: TRBD2 (5 bases). Germline values: CDR1 SGDLS, CDR2 YYNGEE. The CDR3 sequence is 14 residues long. V was cut by 0 bases and J by 6 bases, with 9 bases left in between. The CDR3 DNA is TGTGCCAGCAGCGTAGGTCCGGAGGCCGGGGAGCTGTTTTTT. Its protein is CASSVGPEAGELFF. The full variable domain, rest sourced from reference TRBV9 and TRBJ2-2, is DSGVTQTPKHLITATGQRVTLRCSPRSGDLSVYWYQQSLDQGLQFLIQYYNGEERAKGNILERFSAQQFPDLHSELNLSSLELGDSALYFCASSVGPEAGELFFGEGSRLTVL.

The table lists this clonotype with many counts. The chain is built from TRBV29-1 and TRBJ2-1; TRBD2 is a possible D gene (6 bases). This CDR3 spans 14 amino acids. The germline V gene encodes CDR1 SQVTM and CDR2 ANQGSEA. Trimming removed 3 bases at V and 0 bases at J, with 9 bases between. The CDR3 DNA follows: TGCAGCGTTGATTACGGGAGCTCCTACAATGAGCAGTTCTTC. It codes for CSVDYGSSYNEQFF.

This clonotype has just a few counts. The chain recombines TRBV5-6 with TRBJ2-5; TRBD2 matches at 7 bases. The CDR3 spans 15 residues. V was pared by 0 bases and J by 2 bases, with 4 bases of the junction left unmatched. The germline CDR1 and CDR2 sequences are SGHDT and YYEEEE. The CDR3 coding sequence is TGTGCCAGCAGCTTGGTGTCTAGCGGACAAGAGACCCAGTACTTC. Amino acids: CASSLVSSGQETQYF.